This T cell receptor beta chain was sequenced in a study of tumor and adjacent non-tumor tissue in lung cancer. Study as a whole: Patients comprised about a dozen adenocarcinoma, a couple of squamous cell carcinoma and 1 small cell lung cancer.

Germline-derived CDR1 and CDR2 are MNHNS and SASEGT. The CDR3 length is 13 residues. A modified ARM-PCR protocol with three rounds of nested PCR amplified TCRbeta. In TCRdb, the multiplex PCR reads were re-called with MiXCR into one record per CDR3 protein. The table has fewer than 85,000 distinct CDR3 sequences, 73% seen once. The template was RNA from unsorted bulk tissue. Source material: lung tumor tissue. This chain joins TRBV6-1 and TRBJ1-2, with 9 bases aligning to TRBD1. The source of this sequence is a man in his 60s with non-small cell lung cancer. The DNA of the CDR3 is TGTATCAGCAGTTACGGGACAGGGTATGGCTACACCTTC. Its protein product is CISSYGTGYGYTF.